A selection of T cell receptor beta chains follows, all from one sample in a study of T cell responses to AZD1222 COVID-19 vaccine. Assay used: immunoSEQ multiplex PCR; TCRdb lists only in-frame clones, some missing. The sample shows 150,000 to 200,000 clones, 85% to 90% of them seen only once. The sequencing used peripheral blood, collected on day 0 of AZD1222 vaccination. These TCRs come from an adult in good health. CDR3s include the opening cysteine and the closing phenylalanine or tryptophan. Fields, in order: J gene, V gene, CDR3 protein.

>TRBJ2-7|TRBV6-5
CASSLDLSYEQYF
>TRBJ1-2|TRBV5-8
CASSRLILGQGGYGYTF
>TRBJ2-1|TRBV29-1
CSVNRDSGKEQFF
>TRBJ2-1|TRBV19
CASSIQGATNEQFF
>TRBJ2-3|TRBV3-1/TRBV3-2
CASSQGLGGTQYF
>TRBJ2-1|TRBV18
CASSPPGLAGGYNEQFF
>TRBJ2-2|TRBV4-3
CASSQDPGELFF
>TRBJ1-1|TRBV12-3/TRBV12-4
CASSSGTGFEAFF
>TRBJ2-3|TRBV6-5
CASSYSGLAGANTQYF
>TRBJ2-1|TRBV5-1
CASSLGLTVYNEQFF
>TRBJ1-2|TRBV28
CASRLTGGRGYTF
>TRBJ1-3|TRBV6-5
CAAGWTGAGNTIYF
>TRBJ1-6|TRBV5-6
CASSDPYKHNSPLHF
>TRBJ1-5|TRBV30
CAWEEKPGFKRGNQPQHF
>TRBJ2-3|TRBV29-1
CSALYLGEDTQYF
>TRBJ1-5|TRBV7-2
CASSALGGYSNQPQHF
>TRBJ2-2|TRBV18
CASSPPTGMNTGELFF